Listed below are T cell receptor beta chains from one sample, sequenced in a study of spatial heterogeneity in lung cancer. TCRdb re-called the 5' RACE reads through MiXCR, storing one row per CDR3 protein. The data hold some 10,000 distinct CDR3 sequences, with roughly 5.1% observed a single time. Sequences were derived from PBMCs, sampled at surgery. These receptors originate from a male donor with early-stage non-small cell lung cancer. The CDR3 runs from the conserved cysteine through the conserved F or W. D genes are given only for firm matches. Clone size appears in some rows only: once, few, many, or a class for an expanded clone.

medium-sized	TRBJ2-7	.	TRBV5-1	TGCGCCAGCACGGACACTTATAGGTCCTACGAGCAGTACTTC	CASTDTYRSYEQYF
.	TRBJ2-4	.	TRBV5-1	TGCGCCAGCAGCTTCGGGGATGTGGGAAACATTCAGTACTTC	CASSFGDVGNIQYF
many	TRBJ2-7	.	TRBV20-1	TGCAGTGCTCCTGGGTCCACCTACGAGCAGTACTTC	CSAPGSTYEQYF
many	TRBJ1-3	.	TRBV29-1	TGCAGCGTTCAGGAGGCTGGAAACACCATATATTTT	CSVQEAGNTIYF
many	TRBJ1-2	.	TRBV18	TGTGCCAGCTCACCACAATTCCGACCCGTCCCTTATGGCTACACCTTC	CASSPQFRPVPYGYTF
.	TRBJ2-7	TRBD2	TRBV7-9	TGTGCCAGCAGCTTACTGCTAGCGGGAAACTCCTACGGGCAGTACTTC	CASSLLLAGNSYGQYF
few	TRBJ1-1	.	TRBV29-1	TGCAGCGTCATACAGAACACTGAAGCTTTCTTT	CSVIQNTEAFF
many	TRBJ1-2	.	TRBV28	TGTGCCAGCAGTTTAGGGGGACTCCGTGGCTACACCTTC	CASSLGGLRGYTF
many	TRBJ1-1	.	TRBV5-4	TGTGCCAGCAGCTTGGATGGGGGCCTGAACACTGAAGCTTTCTTT	CASSLDGGLNTEAFF
.	TRBJ2-7	TRBD1	TRBV7-9	TGTGCCAGCAGCTCCCCGGGCAGGGGGCCTTACGAGCAGTACTTC	CASSSPGRGPYEQYF
.	TRBJ2-7	.	TRBV7-9	TGTGCCAGCAGCTCGGGACGGAGCTCCTACGAGCAGTACTTC	CASSSGRSSYEQYF
many	TRBJ1-6	.	TRBV28	TGTGCCAGCAGTTTATCCGTGAATTCACCCCTCCACTTT	CASSLSVNSPLHF
few	TRBJ1-1	.	TRBV29-1	TGCAGCGTTGTGGAACAGACGAACACTGAAGCTTTCTTT	CSVVEQTNTEAFF
few	TRBJ2-3	.	TRBV20-1	TGCAGTGTCCCGGACCCCGCGGGCACAGATACGCAGTATTTT	CSVPDPAGTDTQYF
medium-sized	TRBJ2-1	.	TRBV29-1	TGCAGCGTTGAGGCGAAAAGACGGACACGAGTCTACAATGAGCAGTTCTTC	CSVEAKRRTRVYNEQFF
many	TRBJ2-6	.	TRBV20-1	TGCAGTGCGCTGTCTGGGGCCAACGTCCTGACTTTC	CSALSGANVLTF
medium-sized	TRBJ2-7	TRBD2	TRBV20-1	TGCAGTGCTAGCCTAGCGGAGATCAACTACGAGCAGTACTTC	CSASLAEINYEQYF
medium-sized	TRBJ2-5	.	TRBV29-1	TGCAGCGTTGGTGCAGGGGATGGAGAGACCCAGTACTTC	CSVGAGDGETQYF
many	TRBJ2-1	TRBD2	TRBV20-1	TGCAGTGCTCTGGCGAGCGGGAGTTGGGATGAGCAGTTCTTC	CSALASGSWDEQFF
few	TRBJ2-7	TRBD1	TRBV4-1	TGCGCCAGCAGCCACAACTCAGGACAGGACTACGAGCAGTACTTC	CASSHNSGQDYEQYF
few	TRBJ1-1	.	TRBV6-4	TGTGCCAGCGGGGTGAACACTGAAGCTTTCTTT	CASGVNTEAFF
.	TRBJ2-2	TRBD1	TRBV7-2	TGTGCCAGCACCCTTGACAGGGGCCGCACCGGGGAGCTGTTTTTT	CASTLDRGRTGELFF
medium-sized	TRBJ2-2	.	TRBV28	TGTGCCAGCAGTTCTTGGACAGATAGAAACACCGGGGAGCTGTTTTTT	CASSSWTDRNTGELFF
few	TRBJ2-1	TRBD2	TRBV20-1	TGCAGTGCGAACCCTAGCGGGAGCCCAGGGAATGAGCAGTTCTTC	CSANPSGSPGNEQFF
medium-sized	TRBJ2-5	.	TRBV2	TGTGCCAGCAGTCGGGATTATCAAGAGACCCAGTACTTC	CASSRDYQETQYF
.	TRBJ2-3	TRBD2	TRBV7-2	TGTGCCAGCAGCGAACTAGCGTCAGATACGCAGTATTTT	CASSELASDTQYF
many	TRBJ1-3	.	TRBV28	TGTGCCAGCAACCCATGGGACTCTGGAAACACCATATATTTT	CASNPWDSGNTIYF
medium-sized	TRBJ2-7	TRBD2	TRBV6-2/TRBV6-3	TGTGCCAGCCGGAGCGGGACTAGCAATTTCCACGAGCAGTACTTC	CASRSGTSNFHEQYF
many	TRBJ2-1	.	TRBV6-4	TGTGCCAGCAGTCTCAGTCAAAGCTCCTACAATGAGCAGTTCTTC	CASSLSQSSYNEQFF
many	TRBJ2-3	TRBD2	TRBV7-2	TGTGCCAGCAGCCCTGATAGCGGGAGGGCCGCTACGCAGTATTTT	CASSPDSGRAATQYF
many	TRBJ2-2	.	TRBV30	TGTGCCTGGAGTGTAAACTACTACACCGGGGAGCTGTTTTTT	CAWSVNYYTGELFF
many	TRBJ2-3	.	TRBV21-1	TGTGCCAGCAGCAAAGACTCCTCAGGGGCCCCCACAGATACGCAGTATTTT	CASSKDSSGAPTDTQYF
many	TRBJ2-7	.	TRBV27	TGTGCCACCAAGACAGGTACTAGCTCCTACGAGCAGTACTTC	CATKTGTSSYEQYF
many	TRBJ1-1	.	TRBV7-9	TGTGCCAGCACCTTACAGGGCGGAGGCACTGAAGCTTTCTTT	CASTLQGGGTEAFF
medium-sized	TRBJ1-2	TRBD1	TRBV19	TGTGCCAGTAGTATGGCAGGGACAGAATATGGCTACACCTTC	CASSMAGTEYGYTF
.	TRBJ2-5	TRBD2	TRBV4-3	TGCGCCAGCAGCCAAGGTATTAGCGGGAGTTCAGAGACCCAGTACTTC	CASSQGISGSSETQYF
many	TRBJ2-1	.	TRBV29-1	TGCAGCACCCGGGTGGTTTCCTACAATGAGCAGTTCTTC	CSTRVVSYNEQFF
many	TRBJ2-2	.	TRBV12-5	TGTGCTAGTGGCCTGGGACAATCGAACACCGGGGAGCTGTTTTTT	CASGLGQSNTGELFF
few	TRBJ2-7	TRBD1	TRBV27	TGTGCCAGCAGTATACGACAGGGTTCCTACGAGCAGTACTTC	CASSIRQGSYEQYF
.	TRBJ1-5	.	TRBV7-2	TGTGCCTCCCAGGAGGCCAAGAGCAATCAGCCCCAGCATTTT	CASQEAKSNQPQHF
many	TRBJ1-1	.	TRBV29-1	TGCAGCGTTGACGGGACGAACACTGAAGCTTTCTTT	CSVDGTNTEAFF
many	TRBJ2-3	TRBD2	TRBV27	TGTGCCAGCAGTTCCGGACTAGCGGGAGGGGCTTTCACAGATACGCAGTATTTT	CASSSGLAGGAFTDTQYF
many	TRBJ2-1	.	TRBV7-3	TGTGCCAGCAGCCCAGGTGCTAGCCGCAATGAGCAGTTCTTC	CASSPGASRNEQFF
many	TRBJ1-2	.	TRBV15	TGTGCCACCAGCAGAGACAGGGAAGCTAACTATGGCTACACCTTC	CATSRDREANYGYTF
medium-sized	TRBJ1-1	.	TRBV12-3/TRBV12-4	TGTGCCAGCACACGGGGGATGAACACTGAAGCTTTCTTT	CASTRGMNTEAFF
few	TRBJ2-7	TRBD1	TRBV4-1	TGCGCCAGCAGCCAAGATCAGGGACAGGGGATGATTTACGAGCAGTACTTC	CASSQDQGQGMIYEQYF
many	TRBJ2-7	TRBD1	TRBV7-9	TGTGCCAGCAGCGGGACAGGGCTTGGCGAGCAGTACTTC	CASSGTGLGEQYF
many	TRBJ2-1	TRBD1	TRBV7-3	TGTGCCAGCAGCACGCGACAGGGGGCTCCATATGAGCAGTTCTTC	CASSTRQGAPYEQFF
many	TRBJ1-3	.	TRBV7-9	TGTGCCAGCTTGGGACGGCGAAACACCATATATTTT	CASLGRRNTIYF